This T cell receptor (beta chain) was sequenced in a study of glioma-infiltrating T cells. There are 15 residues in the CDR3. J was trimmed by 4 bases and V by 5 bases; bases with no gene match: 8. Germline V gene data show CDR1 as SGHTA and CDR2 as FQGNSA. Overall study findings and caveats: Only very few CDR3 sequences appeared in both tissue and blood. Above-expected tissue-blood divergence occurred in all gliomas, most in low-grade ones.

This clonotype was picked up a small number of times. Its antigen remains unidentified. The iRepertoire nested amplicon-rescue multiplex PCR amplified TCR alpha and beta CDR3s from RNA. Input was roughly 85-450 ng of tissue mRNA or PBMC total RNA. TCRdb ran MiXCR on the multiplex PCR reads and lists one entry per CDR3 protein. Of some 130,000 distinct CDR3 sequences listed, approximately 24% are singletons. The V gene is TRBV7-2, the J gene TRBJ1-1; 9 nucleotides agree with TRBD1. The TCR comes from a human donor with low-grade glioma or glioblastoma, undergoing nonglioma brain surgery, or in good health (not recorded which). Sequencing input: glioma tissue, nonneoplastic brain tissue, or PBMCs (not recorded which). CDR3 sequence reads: CASSNRQGGPTEAFF. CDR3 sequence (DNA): TGTGCCAGCAGCAACAGACAGGGGGGTCCCACTGAAGCTTTCTTT.